The present T cell receptor (beta chain) was sequenced within a study of cytomegalovirus exposure and HLA in healthy donors. About this clone: One end of the junction varies from germline; a read error may be responsible.

The PCR contained 60 Vbeta and 13 Jbeta primers. TCRdb keeps only in-frame clones here, not all; method: immunoSEQ multiplex PCR. The table has 200,000 or so clones, over 70% seen once. The sequenced sample consisted of PBMCs. The sequence was collected from a woman aged 18 to 35 in good health and CMV-seropositive.

In DNA form, the CDR3 reads TGTGCCAGTAGTAAGGGAGGGTCCTACTACCAGTCTTTT. This gives the protein CASSKGGSYYQSF. This chain uses TRBV19 with TRBJ2-3, with 7 bases matching TRBD2. The CDR3 contains 13 residues. CDR1 LNHDA and CDR2 SQIVND come from the germline V gene (reference sequence).